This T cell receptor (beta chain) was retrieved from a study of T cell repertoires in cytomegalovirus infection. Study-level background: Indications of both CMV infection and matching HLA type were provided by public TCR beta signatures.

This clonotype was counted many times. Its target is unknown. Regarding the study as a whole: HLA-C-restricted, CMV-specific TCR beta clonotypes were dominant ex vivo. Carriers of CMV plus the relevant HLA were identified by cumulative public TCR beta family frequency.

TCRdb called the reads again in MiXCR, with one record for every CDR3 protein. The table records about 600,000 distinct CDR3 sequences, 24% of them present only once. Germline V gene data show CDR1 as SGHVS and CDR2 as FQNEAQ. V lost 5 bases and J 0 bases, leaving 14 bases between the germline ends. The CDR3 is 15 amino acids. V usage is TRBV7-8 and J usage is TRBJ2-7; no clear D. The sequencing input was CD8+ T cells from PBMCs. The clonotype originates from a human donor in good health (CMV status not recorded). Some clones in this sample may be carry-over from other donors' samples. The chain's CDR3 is CASSATTTSSYEQYV. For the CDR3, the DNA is TGTGCCAGCAGCGCCACGACCACAAGCTCCTACGAGCAGTACGTC.